One sample yielded the 28 T cell receptor beta chains listed below, sequenced in a study of T cell changes during pregnancy in multiple sclerosis. The protocol was immunoSEQ multiplex PCR, while the TCRdb copy is restricted to in-frame clones and leaves out a portion. The sample has tens of thousands of clones, about 90% seen once. Source: peripheral blood, taken after pregnancy. Receptors were obtained from a female donor in good health, enrolled as a control in a pregnancy study.

The genes are TRBV30 and TRBJ1-1; D perhaps matches TRBD1 (5 bases). Germline CDR1 GTSNPN, CDR2 SVGIG (reference sequence). CDR3 length: 14 amino acids. V was cut by 4 bases and J by 1 base, with 13 bases left in between. In DNA, the CDR3 is TGTGCCTGGACGCTCCTCGGGGGGAACACTGAAGCTTTCTTT. Its translation: CAWTLLGGNTEAFF.

The genes are TRBV7-6 and TRBJ2-3; D might be TRBD1 (5 bases). Trimming shortened V by 1 base and J by 2 bases, and 7 bases separated the two germline ends. The CDR3 length is 14 residues. Germline V gene lookup returns CDR1 SGHVS and CDR2 FNYEAQ. The CDR3 region has the DNA TGTGCCAGCAGCTTAGTGACAGACACAGATACGCAGTATTTT. Its translation is CASSLVTDTDTQYF.

This clone was counted once. J is TRBJ2-2 and V is TRBV6-4; 8 bases are a match to TRBD1. This CDR3 spans 14 amino acids. Germline CDR1 reads MRHNA; CDR2 reads SNTAGT. The ends lost 11 bases at V and 5 bases at J; junction bases unmatched: 10. The chain's CDR3 is CAPVRQGATGELFF. CDR3 sequence (DNA): TGTGCCCCCGTAAGGCAGGGGGCGACCGGGGAGCTGTTTTTT.

Here the CDR3 DNA reads TGTGCCAGCAGCGAACAGGGAGAATGGAATCAGCCCCAGCATTTT. It is translated as CASSEQGEWNQPQHF. V gene TRBV7-2 combines with J gene TRBJ1-5; tentatively, D is TRBD1 (6 bases). This CDR3 comprises 15 residues. Germline V gene sequence: CDR1 SGHTA, CDR2 FQGNSA. The V gene lost 5 bases and the J gene lost 4 bases, with 15 bases spanning the gap.

The J gene is TRBJ2-3, the V gene TRBV10-3; 10 bases are shared with TRBD1. Trimming removed 7 bases from V and 5 bases from J; junction bases left unmatched: 9. The germline V gene has CDR1 ENHRY and CDR2 SYGVKD. The CDR3 contains 15 residues. Here the CDR3 DNA reads TGTGCCATCAAAGGGGACAGGGGTTCTGGAGATACGCAGTATTTT. This sequence encodes CAIKGDRGSGDTQYF.

The genes are TRBV5-6 and TRBJ2-3, with TRBD1 matching 9 bases. Germline V CDR1 and CDR2: SGHDT, YYEEEE. The CDR3 has 13 amino acids. The ends lost 7 bases at V and 5 bases at J; junction bases unmatched: 5. CDR3 protein: CASWGQGGDTQYF. CDR3 sequence (DNA): TGTGCCAGCTGGGGACAGGGCGGAGATACGCAGTATTTT.

Only a few counts were recorded for this clone. This chain uses TRBV7-8 with TRBJ1-3; D is ambiguous. There are 15 residues in the CDR3. The germline V gene encodes CDR1 SGHVS and CDR2 FQNEAQ. V lost 5 bases, J lost 4 bases, and 15 bases lay in between. CDR3 loop: CASSEGPGWGNTIYF. The CDR3, as DNA: TGTGCCAGCAGCGAAGGCCCGGGGTGGGGAAACACCATATATTTT.

The chain uses TRBV18 and TRBJ1-1; no definite D call. Germline V gene data show CDR1 as KGHSH and CDR2 as LQKENI. With 3 bases removed from V and 4 bases from J, the gap between germline ends came to 9 bases. The CDR3 sequence is 13 residues long. The CDR3 region has the DNA TGTGCCAGCTCACCCGGGATGTCCACTGAAGCTTTCTTT. Its protein is CASSPGMSTEAFF.

The CDR3 DNA reads as TGTGCCAGCAGTTTATTTCCTCCCGACAGGGGACCCCGAGAGACCCAGTACTTC. Translation: CASSLFPPDRGPRETQYF. This chain connects TRBV27 to TRBJ2-5; 8 bases map to TRBD1. The CDR3 totals 18 residues. Per germline, CDR1 MNHEY and CDR2 SMNVEV (reference sequence). V lost 1 base to trimming and J lost 4 bases; unmatched junction nucleotides: 14.

The CDR3 region has the DNA TGTGCCAGCAGCCAAGAGTGGGCTAGCGGAGGAGGTGAGCAGTTCTTC. It codes for CASSQEWASGGGEQFF. The genes are TRBV4-2 and TRBJ2-1; 7 positions match TRBD2. CDR1 LGHNA and CDR2 YNFKEQ come from the germline V gene. The trim removed 0 bases at V and 9 bases at J, leaving 11 bases unmatched. This CDR3 region has 16 residues.

The chain joins TRBV4-3 to TRBJ2-3; a possible D gene is TRBD2 (6 bases). The CDR3 contains 16 residues. CDR1 and CDR2 from the germline V gene are LGHNA and YSLEER. Trimming took 0 bases from V and 6 from J, leaving 16 bases between them. The CDR3 bases are TGCGCCAGCAGCCAAGATAGCGGCGGGGTCCGGGATACGCAGTATTTT. This translates into CASSQDSGGVRDTQYF.

For the CDR3, the DNA is TGTGCCAGCAGCTTGGGTCCCGGGCGGGAGGTTGTAGAGACCCAGTACTTC. Amino acids: CASSLGPGREVVETQYF. The rearrangement links TRBV5-6 to TRBJ2-5, with 8 positions matching TRBD2. V was pared by 0 bases and J by 4 bases, with 11 bases of the junction left unmatched. Germline V gives CDR1 SGHDT, CDR2 YYEEEE. This CDR3 region has 17 residues.

J is TRBJ2-5 and V is TRBV27, with 14 bases that match TRBD2. The germline V gene encodes CDR1 MNHEY and CDR2 SMNVEV (reference sequence). J was trimmed by 5 bases and V by 5 bases; bases with no gene match: 7. CDR3 length equals 16 residues. As DNA, the CDR3 is TGTGCCAGCAGTCGGACTAGCGGGGGGCTACCGGAGACCCAGTACTTC. It specifies CASSRTSGGLPETQYF.

The rearrangement links TRBV7-6 to TRBJ1-5, with 11 bases that match TRBD1. This CDR3 has 14 amino acids. V lost 5 bases and J lost 6; bases outside the gene matches: 3. The V gene's germline CDR1 is SGHVS and CDR2 FNYEAQ. This CDR3 is CASSRTGGGQPQHF. CDR3 sequence (DNA): TGTGCCAGCAGCCGGACAGGGGGCGGTCAGCCCCAGCATTTT. Combining the CDR3 with reference TRBV7-6 and TRBJ1-5 gives the whole variable domain GAGVSQSPRYKVTKRGQDVALRCDPISGHVSLYWYRQALGQGPEFLTYFNYEAQQDKSGLPNDRFSAERPEGSISTLTIQRTEQRDSAMYRCASSRTGGGQPQHFGDGTRLSIL.

The chain recombines TRBV30 with TRBJ1-1; no reliable D call. This CDR3 spans 17 amino acids. V gave up 0 bases and J gave up 1 base, with 18 bases separating them. CDR1 and CDR2 from the germline V gene are GTSNPN and SVGIG (reference sequence). CDR3 coding DNA: TGTGCCTGGAGTGTTCTAATCCACAGACCGACGAACACTGAAGCTTTCTTT. Translated, it gives CAWSVLIHRPTNTEAFF.

The chain has TRBV19 and TRBJ2-1; D remains ambiguous. This CDR3 is built from 14 residues. Germline loops: CDR1 LNHDA, CDR2 SQIVND (reference sequence). Trimming removed 5 bases at V and 0 bases at J, with 8 bases between. DNA of the CDR3: TGTGCCAGTAGTCTGCGAATCTCCTACAATGAGCAGTTCTTC. Translated, it gives CASSLRISYNEQFF.

The genes are TRBV6-6 and TRBJ2-1; a weak D match, TRBD2 (5 bases). CDR1 MNHNY and CDR2 SVGAGI come from the germline V gene (reference sequence). Trimming removed 6 bases at V and 8 bases at J, with 17 bases between. The CDR3 runs to 14 residues. DNA for the CDR3: TGTGCCAGCAGCGGAGCGGCCAGTGGGGATGAGCAGTTCTTC. It encodes CASSGAASGDEQFF.

The chain links TRBV11-3 to TRBJ2-2; weak D call: TRBD2 (6 bases). Trimming stripped 2 bases from V and 2 bases from J, with 12 bases between. The length of the CDR3 is 16 residues. Germline CDR1 is SGHNT and CDR2 is YENEEA. The CDR3 bases are TGTGCCAGCAGCTTAAGGGGAGGCGGAAACACCGGGGAGCTGTTTTTT. The encoded protein is CASSLRGGGNTGELFF.

The V call is TRBV14, the J call TRBJ1-6; TRBD1 aligns across 9 bases. V lost 1 base to trimming and J lost 10 bases; unmatched junction nucleotides: 8. The CDR3 length is 16 residues. CDR1 and CDR2 (germline): SGHDN, FVKESK. CDR3 in DNA: TGTGCCAGCAGCCAAGGGAATACAGGGGGCAGGTCACCCCTCCACTTT. Translating gives CASSQGNTGGRSPLHF.

The chain carries TRBV7-8 and TRBJ1-2; 7 nucleotides agree with TRBD1. This CDR3 is built from 14 residues. CDR1 is SGHVS and CDR2 is FQNEAQ in the germline V gene. The junction had 4 bases not matched to a gene; V was cut back by 1 base and J by 5 bases. The CDR3 loop is CASSLGQGQYGYTF. CDR3 in DNA: TGTGCCAGCAGCTTAGGACAGGGACAGTATGGCTACACCTTC.

J is TRBJ1-2 and V is TRBV2; TRBD1 aligns across 8 bases. The CDR3 totals 13 residues. The V segment lost 10 bases and the J segment 7 bases; nucleotides outside the gene matches: 11. CDR1 and CDR2 (germline): SNHLY, FYNNEI. CDR3 coding DNA: TGTGCCACCCCGGACAGGGAGTATGGTGGCTACACCTTC. It codes for CATPDREYGGYTF.

This clone was detected only once. This CDR3 is CASSQDPGQGYEQYF. The DNA for the CDR3 is TGCGCCAGCAGCCAAGACCCAGGACAGGGCTACGAGCAGTACTTC. The chain has TRBV4-1 and TRBJ2-7, with TRBD1 identical over 8 bases. Losses at the gene ends were 0 bases for V and 3 bases for J; bases not matched to a gene: 4. The CDR3 is 15 amino acids. Germline assignment: CDR1 MGHRA and CDR2 YSYEKL.

J is TRBJ1-2 and V is TRBV5-1; maybe TRBD1 (6 bases). Germline V gene data show CDR1 as SGHRS and CDR2 as YFSETQ. The CDR3 is 15 residues long. V gave up 4 bases and J gave up 6 bases, with 19 bases separating them. The CDR3, as DNA: TGCGCCAGCAGCCCGGACAGTTCTCAGAGCGATGGCTACACCTTC. Amino acids: CASSPDSSQSDGYTF.

The chain combines TRBV5-6 with TRBJ2-7, with 10 bases identical to TRBD2. V was clipped by 4 bases and J by 5 bases; unmatched bases: 9. The V gene's germline CDR1 is SGHDT and CDR2 YYEEEE. The CDR3 spans 15 residues. The CDR3: CASSRRLSGRNEQYF. CDR3 DNA sequence: TGTGCCAGCAGCCGTAGACTTAGCGGGAGGAACGAGCAGTACTTC.

The genes are TRBV29-1 and TRBJ1-2; 8 bases agree with TRBD1. Germline CDR1 and CDR2: SQVTM and ANQGSEA. CDR3 size: 14 residues. V was pared by 3 bases and J by 6 bases, with 9 bases of the junction left unmatched. The CDR3 loop is CSVDRQGKWNGYTF. In nucleotides, the CDR3 is TGCAGCGTTGATCGACAGGGGAAATGGAATGGCTACACCTTC.

V usage is TRBV6-1 and J usage is TRBJ2-7; TRBD1 aligns across 10 bases. The CDR3 sequence is 15 residues long. Germline trimming cut 3 bases from V and 1 base from J; bases unmatched to any gene: 3. From germline, CDR1 is MNHNS and CDR2 SASEGT. CDR3 residues: CASSDRDRGSYEQYF. DNA for the CDR3: TGTGCCAGCAGTGACCGGGACAGGGGTTCCTACGAGCAGTACTTC.

This rearrangement joins TRBV7-2 to TRBJ1-4, with D perhaps TRBD1 (5 bases). The CDR3 is 15 amino acids. V lost 5 bases, J lost 2 bases, and 12 bases lay in between. Germline V gene data show CDR1 as SGHTA and CDR2 as FQGNSA. For the CDR3, the DNA is TGTGCCAGCAGCCCGCAGGGCTTGACTAATGAAAAACTGTTTTTT. It specifies CASSPQGLTNEKLFF.

The V call is TRBV5-4, the J call TRBJ2-4; D unresolved. This CDR3 comprises 15 residues. The germline gives CDR1 SGHNT, CDR2 YYREEE (reference sequence). With 3 bases removed from V and 0 bases from J, the gap between germline ends came to 10 bases. The CDR3 is CASSYSSTAKNIQYF. In nucleotides, the CDR3 is TGTGCCAGCAGCTATAGCTCCACAGCCAAAAACATTCAGTACTTC. Complete variable domain (other parts from reference TRBV5-4 and TRBJ2-4): ETGVTQSPTHLIKTRGQQVTLRCSSQSGHNTVSWYQQALGQGPQFIFQYYREEENGRGNFPPRFSGLQFPNYSSELNVNALELDDSALYLCASSYSSTAKNIQYFGAGTRLSVL.